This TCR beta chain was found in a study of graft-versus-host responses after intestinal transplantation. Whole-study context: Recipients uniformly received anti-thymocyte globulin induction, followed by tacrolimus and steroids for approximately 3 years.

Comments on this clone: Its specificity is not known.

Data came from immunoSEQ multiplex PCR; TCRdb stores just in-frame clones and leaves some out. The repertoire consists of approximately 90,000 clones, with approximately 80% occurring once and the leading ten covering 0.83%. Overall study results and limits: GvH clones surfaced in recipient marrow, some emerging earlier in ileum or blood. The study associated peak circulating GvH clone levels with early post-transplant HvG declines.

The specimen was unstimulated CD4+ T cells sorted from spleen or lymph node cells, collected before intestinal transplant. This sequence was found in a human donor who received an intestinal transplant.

The CDR3 sequence: CASRLETVNYGYTF. The CDR3 DNA follows: TGTGCAAGTCGCTTAGAGACAGTTAACTATGGCTACACCTTC. The gene calls are TRBV12-2 and TRBJ1-2; the table's D call, TRBD1, was not checked against the DNA. TRBV12-2 is a recognized pseudogene. The CDR3 is made up of 14 amino acids.